This entry lists 11 T cell receptor beta chains sequenced from one sample in a study of vaccination and CD4 T cells after COVID-19. Their cognate antigens are unknown. The treatment was: roughly nine-day PBMC culture with coronavirus spike peptide pools or control peptides (ViraFEST assay). An Oncomine TCR Beta short-read assay was used to sequence the DNA from cultured CD4+ T cells. TCRdb re-derived calls from the PCR reads in MiXCR, one entry per CDR3 protein. The table lists roughly 15,000 distinct CDR3 sequences, roughly 60% of them singletons. Source material: CD4+ T cells from blood, cultured in vitro. The source is a human donor who had recovered from COVID-19.

The chain carries TRBV6-2 or TRBV6-3 and TRBJ1-3; D unresolved. V was trimmed by 3 bases and J by 8 bases, leaving 8 bases between them. CDR3 length: 12 amino acids. Germline V gene lookup returns CDR1 MNHEY and CDR2 SVGEGT. CDR3 in DNA: TGTGCCAGCAGTTATGAACCGGACACCATATATTTT. Encoded protein: CASSYEPDTIYF.

There are a few counts of this clonotype. The chain has TRBV20-1 and TRBJ2-1, with 7 bases fitting TRBD2. V dropped 0 bases and J dropped 9; count of bases not matched to a gene: 11. The germline V gene encodes CDR1 DFQATT and CDR2 SNEGSKA (reference sequence). This CDR3 region has 15 residues. CDR3 DNA sequence: TGCAGTGCTAGAGATAAGGGTCGAGCGGGGTCTGAGCAGTTCTTC. Residues: CSARDKGRAGSEQFF.

The sample holds a few counts of this clonotype. The chain recombines TRBV7-3 with TRBJ1-1, with D maybe TRBD1 (6 bases). The CDR3 is made up of 15 amino acids. CDR1 is SGHTA, CDR2 FQGTGA, per germline. V lost 5 bases to trimming and J lost 1 base, with 14 bases between them. The CDR3 nucleotides are TGTGCCAGCAGCCCACTGGGGGGCCGGAACACTGAAGCTTTCTTT. Protein sequence: CASSPLGGRNTEAFF.

This chain uses TRBV24-1 with TRBJ1-1; perhaps TRBD1 as D (5 bases). V was shortened by 4 bases and J by 3 bases, with 8 bases between the two germline ends. Germline CDR1 is KGHDR and CDR2 is SFDVKD. CDR3 length: 13 residues. The CDR3 sequence is CATSDGTYTEAFF. In DNA, the CDR3 is TGTGCCACCAGTGACGGGACGTACACTGAAGCTTTCTTT.

This chain uses TRBV5-1 with TRBJ2-2; 7 positions agree with TRBD2. The CDR3 extends over 15 amino acids. The V segment lost 2 bases and the J segment 0 bases; nucleotides outside the gene matches: 1. Germline V gives CDR1 SGHRS, CDR2 YFSETQ. The CDR3 coding sequence is TGCGCCAGCAGCTTTAGCGGGTCGAACACCGGGGAGCTGTTTTTT. It encodes CASSFSGSNTGELFF.

The V and J genes are TRBV20-1 and TRBJ1-6, with D maybe TRBD1 (5 bases). V lost 3 bases and J lost 0, with 12 bases in between. The CDR3 runs 16 residues. Germline values: CDR1 DFQATT, CDR2 SNEGSKA (reference sequence). CDR3 in DNA: TGCAGTGCTAGTGCAGGGAGAAGCTCCTATAATTCACCCCTCCACTTT. It encodes CSASAGRSSYNSPLHF.

The genes are TRBV27 and TRBJ2-2, with 8 positions matching TRBD2. Trimming removed 5 bases from V and 10 bases from J; junction bases left unmatched: 9. CDR3 length: 14 residues. Germline loops: CDR1 MNHEY, CDR2 SMNVEV (reference sequence). The CDR3 bases are TGTGCCAGCAGTAGAGCGGGAGTGGATGAGGAGCTGTTTTTT. Amino acids: CASSRAGVDEELFF.

V is TRBV11-3 and J is TRBJ2-1; TRBD2 matches at 16 bases. V was clipped by 5 bases and J by 12 bases; unmatched bases: 7. CDR1 is SGHNT and CDR2 is YENEEA in the germline V gene. The length of the CDR3 is 15 residues. The CDR3: CASSRGLAGGPVQFF. The CDR3, as DNA: TGTGCCAGCAGCCGGGGACTAGCGGGAGGGCCAGTGCAGTTCTTC.

The J gene is TRBJ2-7, the V gene TRBV7-6; TRBD1 is a possible D gene (6 bases). This CDR3 spans 13 amino acids. Trimming shortened V by 3 bases and J by 3 bases, and 9 bases separated the two germline ends. Germline CDR1 SGHVS, CDR2 FNYEAQ. CDR3 loop: CASSLGADYEQYF. The CDR3 DNA reads TGTGCCAGCAGCTTGGGGGCTGACTACGAGCAGTACTTC.

This chain connects TRBV20-1 to TRBJ1-4, with TRBD1 matching over 7 bases. The germline gives CDR1 DFQATT, CDR2 SNEGSKA (reference sequence). The CDR3 is made up of 13 amino acids. The junction had 4 bases not matched to a gene; V was cut back by 5 bases and J by 4 bases. The CDR3 reads CSAFGTVNEKLFF. The DNA of the CDR3 is TGCAGTGCTTTTGGGACAGTTAATGAAAAACTGTTTTTT.

The rearrangement links TRBV11-3 to TRBJ1-2; D is unclear. The CDR3 covers 13 residues. V was cut by 1 base and J by 3 bases, with 6 bases left in between. Germline V gene data show CDR1 as SGHNT and CDR2 as YENEEA. The CDR3 loop reads CASSLGSDYGYTF. CDR3 nucleotide sequence: TGTGCCAGCAGCTTAGGCAGTGACTATGGCTACACCTTC.